One and the same sample provided the 8 T cell receptor beta chains below, sequenced in a study of blood T cell repertoires in COVID-19. Sequenced by immunoSEQ multiplex PCR; TCRdb stores in-frame clones only, minus some. In the table there are 180,000 or so clones, 70% to 80% of which are singletons. Sequences were obtained from peripheral blood. These receptors all stem from a woman in her 50s with active or convalescent COVID-19.

The gene calls are TRBV7-2 and TRBJ1-1; 9 nucleotides agree with TRBD1. Germline lookup yields CDR1 SGHTA and CDR2 FQGNSA. The trim removed 1 base at V and 9 bases at J, leaving 6 bases unmatched. The CDR3 totals 14 residues. In DNA form, the CDR3 reads TGTGCCAGCAGCTTAGTTCGGACAGGGGCTAAAGCTTTCTTT. Its translation is CASSLVRTGAKAFF.

The chain uses TRBV5-5 and TRBJ1-3, with D possibly TRBD1 on 5 matching bases. The length of the CDR3 is 15 residues. The V end was cut by 2 bases, the J end by 0 bases, with 9 bases between. Germline values: CDR1 SGHKS, CDR2 YYEKEE (reference sequence). The CDR3 DNA is TGTGCCAGCAGCTTTTTTCAGGGCTCTGGAAACACCATATATTTT. It specifies CASSFFQGSGNTIYF.

The chain is built from TRBV19 and TRBJ2-7; 7 bases match TRBD1. CDR3 length: 13 amino acids. V lost 5 bases, J lost 3 bases, and 4 bases stayed unmatched. Germline V gives CDR1 LNHDA, CDR2 SQIVND (reference sequence). The DNA for the CDR3 is TGTGCCAGTAGTTCCCGGGACAGCTACGAGCAGTACTTC. Its translation: CASSSRDSYEQYF.

This chain joins TRBV4-3 and TRBJ1-2; D uncertain. Looked up from germline, CDR1 is LGHNA and CDR2 is YSLEER. V was trimmed by 0 bases and J by 4 bases, leaving 12 bases between them. This CDR3 is built from 15 residues. The DNA of the CDR3 is TGCGCCAGCAGCCAAGATCTGCAGAGCGGCTATGGCTACACCTTC. Translation gives CASSQDLQSGYGYTF.

The CDR3 spells CASSAKQGVDTEAFF. In DNA, the CDR3 is TGTGCCAGCAGCGCGAAGCAGGGGGTGGACACTGAAGCTTTCTTT. The J gene is TRBJ1-1, the V gene TRBV7-9; TRBD1 matches at 7 bases. Germline values: CDR1 SEHNR, CDR2 FQNEAQ (reference sequence). CDR3 length equals 15 residues. The V and J ends lost 5 bases and 3 bases, in that order; junction bases with no gene match: 9.

This chain connects TRBV6-6 to TRBJ1-2; D unresolved. Trimming removed 7 bases at V and 3 bases at J, with 12 bases between. The CDR3 loop spans 13 amino acids. Germline-derived CDR1 and CDR2 are MNHNY and SVGAGI (reference sequence). The CDR3 sequence is CASTMPGDYGYTF. CDR3 coding DNA: TGTGCCAGCACCATGCCGGGAGACTATGGCTACACCTTC.

This chain uses TRBV6-1 with TRBJ1-1; D remains unclear. The CDR3 spans 14 residues. V shed 2 bases and J shed 0 bases, with 7 bases lying between them. Germline CDR1 reads MNHNS; CDR2 reads SASEGT. For the CDR3, the DNA is TGTGCCAGCAGTGAACAGAACATGAACACTGAAGCTTTCTTT. Amino acids: CASSEQNMNTEAFF.

This chain joins TRBV7-2 and TRBJ1-5, with D unresolved. V lost 3 bases and J 7 bases, leaving 10 bases between the germline ends. CDR3 length: 13 residues. Germline V CDR1 and CDR2: SGHTA, FQGNSA. CDR3 region: CASSFEVRQPQHF. The CDR3 coding sequence is TGTGCCAGCAGCTTCGAGGTACGGCAGCCCCAGCATTTT.